This T cell receptor beta chain was identified during a study of naive and memory T cell subsets. Study observations and caveats: In naive cells, over 90% of TCR sequences were seen only once.

CD8 T cells were positively selected from what remained after CD4 positive selection. EMRA cells were CD45RA+CD27-, and effector memory cells CD45RA-CD27-. An equimolar mix of two oligonucleotides served as the beta constant-region primer for TRBC1 and TRBC2. Nested alpha and beta constant-region primers with the SP2 primer drove four PCR rounds on ligated cDNA. Ligation attached a single-stranded oligonucleotide with a 12-nucleotide UMI and the SP2 primer to the cDNA 3' end. One entry per CDR3 protein, called by TCRdb with MiXCR from the UMI-ligation and nested PCR reads. In the table there are over 2,500 distinct CDR3 sequences, over 4.5% of which are singletons. With 0 bases clipped from V and 9 bases from J, the junction kept 8 bases outside the gene matches. Germline CDR1 reads DFQATT; CDR2 reads SNEGSKA (reference sequence). The CDR3 has 15 residues. This clonotype was seen a few times. Its antigen is currently unknown.

The receptor's source is a human donor in good health. Input material: CD4+ TEMRA cells from blood. Sample subset: effector memory re-expressing CD45RA, CD45RA+ CD27-. The chain has TRBV20-1 and TRBJ2-1; TRBD2 aligns across 10 bases. The CDR3 spells CSARDRGTSVLEQFF. Written as DNA, the CDR3 is TGCAGTGCTAGAGATAGAGGGACTAGCGTTCTTGAGCAGTTCTTC.